This entry concerns a single TCR beta chain. Germline assignment: CDR1 LGHDT and CDR2 YNNKEL (reference sequence). V was clipped by 0 bases and J by 4 bases, with 6 bases between them. CDR3 length: 13 amino acids. The data were taken from a study of blood T cell repertoires in COVID-19. The data were produced by immunoSEQ multiplex PCR, yet TCRdb's version contains in-frame clones alone and is incomplete. The profile shows under 250,000 clones, approximately 81% of them singletons. Sequenced sample: peripheral blood. The sequence was collected from a woman in her sixties who had recovered from COVID-19. The chain has TRBV3-1 (or the pseudogene TRBV3-2) and TRBJ2-5, with no clear D. CDR3 protein: CASSQDYGETQYF. In DNA form, the CDR3 reads TGTGCCAGCAGCCAAGATTACGGAGAGACCCAGTACTTC.